Listed below are T cell receptor beta chains from one sample, sequenced in a study of T cell responses to AZD1222 COVID-19 vaccine. Method: immunoSEQ multiplex PCR; TCRdb's copy keeps in-frame clones and lacks some. This sample has tens of thousands of clones; about 86% occur once, and the top ten carry 10%. Sample: peripheral blood, taken on day 0 of MenACWY control vaccination. Source of these receptors: an adult in good health. Both conserved end residues are part of each CDR3. D genes are given only for firm matches. Clone size, where shown, is once, few, many, or a class for clones that have expanded.

TRBJ1-5 - TRBD1 15 TRBV6-5 CASSLTGTGDQPQHF TGTGCCAGCAGTTTGACCGGGACAGGGGATCAGCCCCAGCATTTT
TRBJ1-6 - - 15 TRBV6-1 CASSEERRGNSPLHF TGTGCCAGCAGTGAAGAGAGGCGCGGGAATTCACCCCTCCACTTT
TRBJ1-1 - - 15 TRBV19 CASSMARVANTEAFF TGTGCCAGTAGTATGGCCCGAGTGGCGAACACTGAAGCTTTCTTT
TRBJ1-2 - TRBD1 16 TRBV7-2 CASSDPTGMKAYGYTF TGTGCCAGCAGCGACCCGACAGGGATGAAGGCCTATGGCTACACCTTC
TRBJ2-7 - TRBD1 12 TRBV28 CASSQGAGEQYF TGTGCCAGCAGCCAGGGGGCGGGGGAGCAGTACTTC
TRBJ1-3 - - 15 TRBV19 CASSLQGAAGNTIYF TGTGCCAGTAGTTTACAGGGTGCTGCTGGAAACACCATATATTTT
TRBJ1-6 - - 12 TRBV6-5 CASRGRNSPLHF TGTGCCAGCAGAGGAAGGAATTCACCCCTCCACTTT
TRBJ2-3 - TRBD2 17 TRBV9 CASSVAPGGGQGDTQYF TGTGCCAGCAGCGTAGCCCCGGGGGGGGGCCAGGGGGATACGCAGTATTTT
TRBJ2-3 - - 15 TRBV28 CASSLLTGATDTQYF TGTGCCAGCAGTTTATTGACAGGAGCCACAGATACGCAGTATTTT
TRBJ2-1 few TRBD2 17 TRBV28 CASSPDGKVAGDNEQFF TGTGCCAGCAGTCCAGACGGCAAGGTAGCGGGAGACAATGAGCAGTTCTTC
TRBJ1-3 - - 15 TRBV6-5 CASSSPEVSGNTIYF TGTGCCAGCAGTTCCCCTGAGGTCTCTGGAAACACCATATATTTT
TRBJ2-5 - - 14 TRBV6-5 CASSSGSGTETQYF TGTGCCAGCAGTTCAGGGTCGGGGACGGAGACCCAGTACTTC
TRBJ1-1 - TRBD1 14 TRBV7-3 CATDVGDRNTEAFF TGTGCCACCGACGTTGGGGACAGGAACACTGAAGCTTTCTTT
TRBJ2-7 - - 18 TRBV28 CASSFGGVTDDNPYEQYF TGTGCCAGCAGTTTCGGAGGGGTGACGGACGATAACCCCTACGAGCAGTACTTC
TRBJ1-2 - - 13 TRBV28 CASRGGGNYGYTF TGTGCCAGCAGAGGGGGGGGTAACTATGGCTACACCTTC
TRBJ2-4 - - 16 TRBV29-1 CSVEDSQGRAKNIQYF TGCAGCGTTGAAGATAGTCAGGGGAGGGCCAAAAACATTCAGTACTTC
TRBJ2-6 once - 20 TRBV4-3 CASSQEAPGSEESGANVLTF TGCGCCAGCAGCCAAGAAGCCCCAGGGTCAGAGGAATCTGGGGCCAACGTCCTGACTTTC
TRBJ1-2 - - 15 TRBV6-1 CASSEPATVYYGYTF TGTGCCAGCAGTGAACCGGCGACGGTCTACTATGGCTACACCTTC
TRBJ1-1 - - 15 TRBV7-2 CASSLAGKMGTEAFF TGTGCCAGCAGCTTAGCTGGGAAGATGGGCACTGAAGCTTTCTTT
TRBJ1-1 - TRBD1 15 TRBV3-1/TRBV3-2 CASSQGDREGTEAFF TGTGCCAGCAGCCAAGGTGACAGGGAGGGCACTGAAGCTTTCTTT
TRBJ1-6 - TRBD1 16 TRBV18 CASSPKGTVKDSPLHF TGTGCCAGCTCACCGAAGGGGACAGTGAAGGATTCACCCCTCCACTTT
TRBJ1-1 - - 16 TRBV28 CASSRPGTFSNTEAFF TGTGCCAGCAGTCGCCCGGGCACATTCTCCAACACTGAAGCTTTCTTT
TRBJ1-5 - - 15 TRBV19 CASSMWPAMNQPQHF TGTGCCAGTAGTATGTGGCCGGCGATGAATCAGCCCCAGCATTTT
TRBJ1-3 - - 12 TRBV28 CASLSSGNTIYF TGTGCCAGCTTAAGCTCTGGAAACACCATATATTTT
TRBJ2-2 - TRBD1 14 TRBV7-7 CASSRDSDTGELFF TGTGCCAGCAGCCGGGACAGCGACACCGGGGAGCTGTTTTTT